Below are 19 T cell receptor beta chains sequenced from a single sample in a study of PD-1 blockade in mismatch repair-deficient tumors (dated by TCRdb to 2015 to 2018). Receptor amplification or capture employed the immunoSEQ multiplex PCR assay. TCRdb stores this immuneACCESS table with in-frame sequences only. Part of the clones is absent; in the studies checked, under half of the shortfall reflects unresolved V genes, and no reason is known for the rest. The sample table holds some 48,000 clones, of which over 60% were seen once. Roughly 3.4% of the sample comes from the top ten. In light of the paper, this sample's time point label describes: peripheral blood before pembrolizumab. Sequenced material: PBMCs, taken before pembrolizumab treatment. Every receptor here comes from an adult with mismatch repair-deficient cancer.

The chain employs TRBV5-1 and TRBJ2-2; TRBD2 matches 8 bases. Germline trimming cut 2 bases from V and 7 bases from J; bases unmatched to any gene: 10. The CDR3 has 16 residues. Per the germline V gene, CDR1 is SGHRS and CDR2 is YFSETQ. CDR3 nucleotides: TGCGCCAGCAGCTTACTAGCGGAAGCCAGGGTCGGGGAGCTGTTTTTT. Translation gives CASSLLAEARVGELFF.

This clone was counted once. The chain carries TRBV12-5 and TRBJ2-6; TRBD1 aligns across 9 bases. The CDR3 length is 16 residues. Germline CDR1 LGHNT, CDR2 FRNRAP. The J segment lost 3 bases and the V segment lost 3 bases, leaving 3 bases of the junction unmatched. CDR3 residues: CASGFLGQGGANVLTF. The CDR3 coding sequence is TGTGCTAGTGGTTTTTTGGGACAGGGTGGGGCCAACGTCCTGACTTTC.

The chain uses TRBV9 and TRBJ2-6, with 10 bases aligning to TRBD1. CDR3 size: 18 residues. The germline V gene has CDR1 SGDLS and CDR2 YYNGEE. Trimming at V came to 8 bases and at J to 2 bases, leaving 13 bases not matched to a gene. CDR3 nucleotides: TGTGCCAGTTCGGACCCCTGGGACAGGGGCACTGGGGCCAACGTCCTGACTTTC. Translated, it gives CASSDPWDRGTGANVLTF.

The V call is TRBV6-1, the J call TRBJ2-7, with D tentatively TRBD1 (6 bases). V was cut by 3 bases and J by 4 bases, with 10 bases left in between. The CDR3 contains 13 residues. Germline V gives CDR1 MNHNS, CDR2 SASEGT. The CDR3 sequence: CASSDPGEYEQYF. CDR3 coding DNA: TGTGCCAGCAGTGACCCAGGGGAATACGAGCAGTACTTC.

This clone was recorded a few times. The J gene is TRBJ1-2, the V gene TRBV9; unclear D gene. Germline values: CDR1 SGDLS, CDR2 YYNGEE. The CDR3 covers 14 residues. V lost 0 bases and J lost 2, with 8 bases in between. CDR3 nucleotides: TGTGCCAGCAGCGTAGCTTCCGTAAACTATGGCTACACCTTC. As protein: CASSVASVNYGYTF.

This clone was recorded a few times. The chain links TRBV7-9 to TRBJ2-1; no reliable D call. The CDR3 has 15 amino acids. V was cut by 5 bases and J by 5 bases, with 16 bases left in between. Germline CDR1 SEHNR, CDR2 FQNEAQ (reference sequence). CDR3 amino acids: CASSLVGRHHNEQFF. CDR3 DNA: TGTGCCAGCAGCCTCGTCGGTCGGCACCACAATGAGCAGTTCTTC.

The genes are TRBV7-6 and TRBJ1-3; 8 nucleotides match TRBD1. After removal of 5 bases from V and 0 bases from J, the junction contained 9 bases not matched to a gene. Germline values: CDR1 SGHVS, CDR2 FNYEAQ. This CDR3 region has 17 residues. The DNA of the CDR3 is TGTGCCAGCAGCGCATACAGGGGGGTAGACTCTGGAAACACCATATATTTT. Its protein is CASSAYRGVDSGNTIYF.

J is TRBJ2-6 and V is TRBV7-6, with D perhaps matching TRBD1 or TRBD2 (6 bases each). CDR1 is SGHVS, CDR2 FNYEAQ, per germline. This CDR3 spans 17 amino acids. Trimming removed 3 bases from V and 0 bases from J, with 12 bases in between. CDR3 coding DNA: TGTGCCAGCAGCTTCGTCGGAGGGGGCTCTGGGGCCAACGTCCTGACTTTC. Residues: CASSFVGGGSGANVLTF.

This clone was counted between two and nine times. The chain uses TRBV6-6 and TRBJ1-2; D is unclear. Germline V gene data show CDR1 as MNHNY and CDR2 as SVGAGI (reference sequence). The CDR3 is 13 amino acids. Deletions cut 7 bases from V and 2 bases from J, with 11 bases between. CDR3 DNA: TGTGCCAGCAAGGTCTGGTCCAACTATGGCTACACCTTC. It codes for CASKVWSNYGYTF.

V and J are TRBV11-3 and TRBJ2-5; D not resolved. V was clipped by 6 bases and J by 4 bases, with 12 bases between them. CDR3 length: 13 amino acids. Per the germline V gene, CDR1 is SGHNT and CDR2 is YENEEA. CDR3 sequence: CASRNSVGETQYF. As DNA, the CDR3 is TGTGCCAGCAGAAATTCAGTCGGAGAGACCCAGTACTTC.

The J gene is TRBJ2-7, the V gene TRBV4-3; 8 bases fit TRBD1. The germline V gene encodes CDR1 LGHNA and CDR2 YSLEER. This CDR3 region has 14 residues. V was pared by 4 bases and J by 4 bases, with 6 bases of the junction left unmatched. CDR3 amino acids: CASSPGQDEYEQYF. The CDR3 DNA reads as TGCGCCAGCAGCCCGGGACAGGATGAGTACGAGCAGTACTTC.

The chain employs TRBV13 and TRBJ2-5; D is possibly TRBD2 (6 bases). The CDR3 covers 16 residues. The germline V gene has CDR1 PRHDT and CDR2 FYEKMQ (reference sequence). The V end lost 5 bases, the J end lost 0 bases, and 16 bases lay between the germline ends. This CDR3 reads CASSLAGTPYQETQYF. CDR3 sequence (DNA): TGTGCCAGCAGCCTTGCCGGGACTCCGTACCAAGAGACCCAGTACTTC.

J is TRBJ1-1 and V is TRBV5-6; D gene unclear. The CDR3 loop spans 12 amino acids. The germline V and J ends were trimmed by 1 base and 3 bases, with 4 bases remaining between them. The V gene's germline CDR1 is SGHDT and CDR2 YYEEEE. Here the CDR3 reads CASSLTYTEAFF. CDR3 coding DNA: TGTGCCAGCAGCTTGACTTACACTGAAGCTTTCTTT.

This CDR3 reads CASSLAWLAGQETQYF. The CDR3 bases are TGCGCCAGCAGCTTGGCATGGCTAGCGGGTCAAGAGACCCAGTACTTC. The chain links TRBV5-1 to TRBJ2-5; TRBD2 aligns across 8 bases. Germline-derived CDR1 and CDR2 are SGHRS and YFSETQ. The ends lost 0 bases at V and 2 bases at J; junction bases unmatched: 6. This CDR3 is built from 16 residues.

This clone was detected only a few times. The rearrangement links TRBV7-8 to TRBJ1-4; the match to TRBD1 covers 7 bases. Germline V gene lookup returns CDR1 SGHVS and CDR2 FQNEAQ. V lost 2 bases and J lost 4; bases outside the gene matches: 13. The CDR3 covers 18 residues. The CDR3 DNA reads as TGTGCCAGCAGCTTAAGAAGAGGGGACAGTGACCTTAATGAAAAACTGTTTTTT. This sequence encodes CASSLRRGDSDLNEKLFF. Complete variable domain (other parts from reference TRBV7-8 and TRBJ1-4): GAGVSQSPRYKVAKRGQDVALRCDPISGHVSLFWYQQALGQGPEFLTYFQNEAQLDKSGLPSDRFFAERPEGSVSTLKIQRTQQEDSAVYLCASSLRRGDSDLNEKLFFGSGTQLSVL.

V gene TRBV5-6 combines with J gene TRBJ1-5, with 7 bases matching TRBD1. Germline CDR1 SGHDT, CDR2 YYEEEE. The CDR3 consists of 15 residues. Losses at the gene ends were 0 bases for V and 3 bases for J; bases not matched to a gene: 3. The CDR3 nucleotides read TGTGCCAGCAGCTTGGCCGGGACAGTCAATCAGCCCCAGCATTTT. Translation: CASSLAGTVNQPQHF.

The chain joins TRBV4-3 to TRBJ2-7; no clear D. CDR1 is LGHNA and CDR2 is YSLEER in the germline V gene. The CDR3 sequence is 13 residues long. Trimming took off 1 base at V and 7 bases at J, with 11 bases between the two ends. The CDR3 loop reads CASSQVPGREQYF. The CDR3 nucleotides are TGCGCCAGCAGCCAAGTCCCAGGAAGAGAGCAGTACTTC.

J is TRBJ2-5 and V is TRBV28; TRBD1 aligns across 8 bases. The germline CDR1 and CDR2 sequences are MDHEN and SYDVKM. V was pared by 5 bases and J by 3 bases, with 8 bases of the junction left unmatched. CDR3 length equals 15 residues. The CDR3 DNA reads as TGTGCCAGCAGTCCGACAGGGGTTTTCGAAGAGACCCAGTACTTC. Its protein product is CASSPTGVFEETQYF.

V and J are TRBV9 and TRBJ2-1; D perhaps matches TRBD2 (5 bases). The CDR3 extends over 15 amino acids. Germline V gene lookup returns CDR1 SGDLS and CDR2 YYNGEE. The V gene lost 3 bases and the J gene lost 6 bases, with 16 bases spanning the gap. The CDR3 nucleotides are TGTGCCAGCAGCGCTGATGAGGGAGCGAGCAATGAGCAGTTCTTC. Its translation: CASSADEGASNEQFF.